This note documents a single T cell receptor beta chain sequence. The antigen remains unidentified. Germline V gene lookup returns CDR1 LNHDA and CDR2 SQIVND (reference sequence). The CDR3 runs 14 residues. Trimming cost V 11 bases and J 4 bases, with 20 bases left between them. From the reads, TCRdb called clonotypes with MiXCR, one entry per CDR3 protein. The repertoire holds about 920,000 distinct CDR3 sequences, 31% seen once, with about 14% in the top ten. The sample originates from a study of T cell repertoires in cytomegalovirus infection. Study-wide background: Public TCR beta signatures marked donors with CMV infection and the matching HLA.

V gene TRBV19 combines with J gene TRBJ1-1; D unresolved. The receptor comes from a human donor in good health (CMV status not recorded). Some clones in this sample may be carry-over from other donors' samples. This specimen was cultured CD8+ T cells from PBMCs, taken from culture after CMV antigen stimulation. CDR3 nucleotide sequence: TGTGCCCGCATCCGCGACGAGCCGGTCACTGAAGCTTTCTTT. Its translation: CARIRDEPVTEAFF.